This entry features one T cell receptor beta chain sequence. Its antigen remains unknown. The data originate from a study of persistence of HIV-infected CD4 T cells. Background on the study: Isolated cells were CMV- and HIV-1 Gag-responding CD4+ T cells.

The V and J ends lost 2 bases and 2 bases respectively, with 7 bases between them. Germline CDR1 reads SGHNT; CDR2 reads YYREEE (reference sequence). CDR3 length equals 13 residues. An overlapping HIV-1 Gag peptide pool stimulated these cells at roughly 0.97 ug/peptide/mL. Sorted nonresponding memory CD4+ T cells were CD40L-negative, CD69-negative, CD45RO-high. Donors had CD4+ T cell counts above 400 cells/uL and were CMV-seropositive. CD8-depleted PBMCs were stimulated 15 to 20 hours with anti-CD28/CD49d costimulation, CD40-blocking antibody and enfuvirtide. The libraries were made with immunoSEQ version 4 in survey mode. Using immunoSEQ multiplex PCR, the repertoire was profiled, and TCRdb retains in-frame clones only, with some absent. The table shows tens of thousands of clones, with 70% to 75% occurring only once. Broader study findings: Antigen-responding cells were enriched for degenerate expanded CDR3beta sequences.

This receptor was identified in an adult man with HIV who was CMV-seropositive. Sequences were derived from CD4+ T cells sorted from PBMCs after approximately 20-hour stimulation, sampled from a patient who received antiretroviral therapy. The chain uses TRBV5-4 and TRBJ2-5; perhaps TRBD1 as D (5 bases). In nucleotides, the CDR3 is TGTGCCAGCAGCTTACAGGAGCAAGAGACCCAGTACTTC. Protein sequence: CASSLQEQETQYF.